The rows below give T cell receptor beta chains drawn from one sample of a study of OX40 agonist ivuxolimab in advanced cancers. Profiling relied on immunoSEQ multiplex PCR, and the TCRdb table lists in-frame clones only, not all of them. The repertoire holds around 100,000 clones, with just under 90% as singletons. This specimen was CD4+ or CD8+ T cells sorted from blood, taken in a trial of the OX40 agonist ivuxolimab. The source is an adult with an advanced solid tumor such as melanoma, head and neck, liver or kidney cancer. CDR3s include the opening cysteine and the closing phenylalanine or tryptophan. The D gene is left open where the match is weak. Clone sizes are given selectively: once, few, many, or a class where the clone is expanded.

v_call	d_call	clone_size	j_call	cdr3_nt	cdr3_aa
TRBV27	.	few	TRBJ1-5	TGTGCCAGCAGTCCCCCCGCTCGTTGGCCCCAGCATTTT	CASSPPARWPQHF
TRBV7-6	.	.	TRBJ1-3	TGTGCCAGCAGCTTATCAACAGGGAGCTCTGGAAACACCATATATTTT	CASSLSTGSSGNTIYF
TRBV7-2	TRBD2	.	TRBJ2-6	TGTGCCAGCAGCTTAGGACTAGCGGTACTCTCTGGGGCCAACGTCCTGACTTTC	CASSLGLAVLSGANVLTF
TRBV7-9	TRBD2	.	TRBJ2-3	TGTGCCAGCAGCTCGAGCGGGAGCGGTGGAGATACGCAGTATTTT	CASSSSGSGGDTQYF
TRBV27	.	.	TRBJ2-2	TGTGCCAGCAGTCGCACGACGAGCACCGGGGAGCTGTTTTTT	CASSRTTSTGELFF
TRBV19	TRBD2	once	TRBJ2-5	TGTGCCAGTAGTATACAGGCTAGCGGAAATCAAGAGACCCAGTACTTC	CASSIQASGNQETQYF
TRBV19	.	.	TRBJ2-3	TGTGCCACCCCCTCGGGAGAGGTTGAAGATACGCAGTATTTT	CATPSGEVEDTQYF
TRBV19	TRBD1	.	TRBJ2-7	TGTGCCAGTACCTCCGGGACAGGGGGTCGCTACGAGCAGTACTTC	CASTSGTGGRYEQYF
TRBV5-1	TRBD2	few	TRBJ2-3	TGCGCCAGCAGTTTAGCGGGGGGGCGTGGAGATACGCAGTATTTT	CASSLAGGRGDTQYF
TRBV5-1	TRBD1	.	TRBJ2-5	TGCGCCAGCAGCCGGGGGACAGGGGTGGACGAGACCCAGTACTTC	CASSRGTGVDETQYF
TRBV10-3	.	few	TRBJ1-1	TGTGCCATCACTGGGGAGACTCCTGAAGCTTTCTTT	CAITGETPEAFF
TRBV19	.	.	TRBJ2-7	TGTGCCAGTAGTATTCTTTCGGACAGTGGGTACGAGCAGTACTTC	CASSILSDSGYEQYF
TRBV7-6	TRBD2	.	TRBJ2-2	TGTGCCAGCAGCCCACGTTCAGCGGGGGACACCGGGGAGCTGTTTTTT	CASSPRSAGDTGELFF
TRBV12-5	TRBD2	few	TRBJ2-2	TGTGCTAGTGGCCTTACTAGCGGGGTGAACACCGGGGAGCTGTTTTTT	CASGLTSGVNTGELFF
TRBV7-2	TRBD1	.	TRBJ1-2	TGTGCCAGCAGCTTAAGTGGGGTAGGGACAGGGGACTGGGGCTACACCTTC	CASSLSGVGTGDWGYTF
TRBV7-3	.	.	TRBJ1-1	TGTGCCAGCAGCTTATACCAAAGGGATCCTTTCTTT	CASSLYQRDPFF
TRBV5-6	.	.	TRBJ1-5	TGTGCCAGCAGCCTGCAGGGTTATAGCAATCAGCCCCAGCATTTT	CASSLQGYSNQPQHF
TRBV30	.	.	TRBJ2-3	TGTGCCTGGAGTGTGGGCGCCAGGTACACAGATACGCAGTATTTT	CAWSVGARYTDTQYF
TRBV15	TRBD1	.	TRBJ2-5	TGTGCCACCAGCACCGACAGGGGGAAAGAGACCCAGTACTTC	CATSTDRGKETQYF
TRBV4-3	.	.	TRBJ2-1	TGCGCCAGCAGCCAAGGGCCGAACAATGAGCAGTTCTTC	CASSQGPNNEQFF
TRBV7-2	.	.	TRBJ2-7	TGTGCCAGCAGCCCCGGTCGTACCTACGAGCAGTACTTC	CASSPGRTYEQYF
TRBV19	TRBD1	.	TRBJ2-3	TGTGCCAGTAGTAGACAGGGGGGGACAGATACGCAGTATTTT	CASSRQGGTDTQYF
TRBV10-3	TRBD1	.	TRBJ1-2	TGTGCCATCAGTGGACAGGGGAACTATGGCTACACCTTC	CAISGQGNYGYTF
TRBV5-1	TRBD2	.	TRBJ2-2	TGCGCCAGCAGCTCCCAGGGACTAGCGGGAGTGAACACCGGGGAGCTGTTTTTT	CASSSQGLAGVNTGELFF
TRBV9	TRBD2	.	TRBJ2-1	TGTGCCAGCACCGTAGCGGGGGGCCCATACAATGAGCAGTTCTTC	CASTVAGGPYNEQFF
TRBV4-1	.	once	TRBJ2-7	TGCGCCAGCAGCCTCGGGGTGGGGAGTCCGACCTACGAGCAGTACTTC	CASSLGVGSPTYEQYF
TRBV10-3	.	.	TRBJ1-2	TGTGCCATCAGCTTAACAGGGTTGGATGGCTACACCTTC	CAISLTGLDGYTF
TRBV10-2	TRBD1	.	TRBJ2-7	TGCGCCAGCAGTGATTCCGGGACAGGGGCGAGGTACGAGCAGTACTTC	CASSDSGTGARYEQYF
TRBV5-1	.	.	TRBJ2-3	TGCGCCAGCAGCTTGGAGCCAGGGAGGACAGATACGCAGTATTTT	CASSLEPGRTDTQYF
TRBV4-3	TRBD1	.	TRBJ2-2	TGCGCCAGCAGCCAAGATCGACAGGGGAACACCGGGGAGCTGTTTTTT	CASSQDRQGNTGELFF
TRBV5-1	.	few	TRBJ1-1	TGCGCCAGCAGCTTGGCCGGGAGCAGCGTGAACACTGAAGCTTTCTTT	CASSLAGSSVNTEAFF
TRBV15	.	.	TRBJ1-6	TGTGCCACCAGCAGAGATAACACGAATTCACCCCTCCACTTT	CATSRDNTNSPLHF
TRBV10-3	.	.	TRBJ2-7	TGTGCCATCTCGCCGGGCTACGAGCAGTACTTC	CAISPGYEQYF
TRBV11-2	.	.	TRBJ1-2	TGTGCCAGCAGCTTAGATACAGGGCGCAGGGTGGAGGGCTACACCTTC	CASSLDTGRRVEGYTF
TRBV19	TRBD2	.	TRBJ2-7	TGTGCCAGTAGTATAGGATTAGCGGGGCGCGAGCAGTACTTC	CASSIGLAGREQYF
TRBV2	.	.	TRBJ2-3	TGTGCCAGCAGTGAAGCGCGAGGATATGGAGATACGCAGTATTTT	CASSEARGYGDTQYF
TRBV5-4	.	.	TRBJ1-5	TGTGCCAGCAGCTTTGGCAGGGGCACCGATCGGCCCCAGCATTTT	CASSFGRGTDRPQHF
TRBV6-6	.	.	TRBJ2-5	TGTGCCAGCAGTTACGACAATCCGGCCCAAGAGACCCAGTACTTC	CASSYDNPAQETQYF
TRBV7-9	TRBD2	.	TRBJ2-7	TGTGCCAGCAGCTCGAAACTAGCGGGGGCCTCACCCTACGAGCAGTACTTC	CASSSKLAGASPYEQYF
TRBV2	.	.	TRBJ2-5	TGTGCCAGCACGGCAGGGGGGCCGGAGACCCAGTACTTC	CASTAGGPETQYF
TRBV6-5	.	.	TRBJ2-7	TGTGCCAGCAGTTTAGGACTGCCCCCCTACGAGCAGTACTTC	CASSLGLPPYEQYF
TRBV1	.	.	TRBJ2-2	TGCACCAGCAGCCAAGAGTTGACTAGCGGCAACGAACACCGGGGAGCTGTTTTT	CTSSQELTSGNEHRGAVF
TRBV5-4	.	.	TRBJ2-5	TGTGCCAGCAGCTTCCGGGACCCGCAAGAGACCCAGTACTTC	CASSFRDPQETQYF
TRBV6-1	TRBD1	.	TRBJ2-7	TGTGCCAGCAGGGGACAGGGGCATTACGAGCAGTACTTC	CASRGQGHYEQYF
TRBV9	.	.	TRBJ2-2	TGTGCCAGCAGCGTATCAAGGGGCCCCGGGGAGCTGTTTTTT	CASSVSRGPGELFF
TRBV10-1	.	.	TRBJ2-7	TGCGCCAGCAGTGACCGGGGGCTATACTACGAGCAGTACTTC	CASSDRGLYYEQYF
TRBV7-9	.	.	TRBJ2-2	TGTGCCAGCAGCTTAGGAGGAAGGGGCACCGGGGAGCTGTTTTTT	CASSLGGRGTGELFF
TRBV6-5	.	.	TRBJ1-5	TGTGCCAGCAGTTTCCCGAGCGATAGCAATCAGCCCCAGCATTTT	CASSFPSDSNQPQHF
TRBV7-2	TRBD2	few	TRBJ2-1	TGTGCCAGCAGTCGGCGGCGGGAGGGCCTGAATGAGCAGTTCTTC	CASSRRREGLNEQFF
TRBV19	TRBD1	.	TRBJ1-1	TGTGCCAGTCGGAGTTATGGACAGGGGGCGACTGAAGCTTTCTTT	CASRSYGQGATEAFF
TRBV7-2	.	.	TRBJ2-5	TGTGCCAGCAGCTTAGCCGGTTTGGCAGGTTTTTTGGGCCAAGAGACCCAGTACTTC	CASSLAGLAGFLGQETQYF
TRBV7-8	.	.	TRBJ2-7	TGTGCCAGCAGCTTATGGGGGTCCGGGGGTGGCCACGAGCAGTACTTC	CASSLWGSGGGHEQYF
TRBV2	.	.	TRBJ1-5	TGTGCCAGCAGAGAGGGATCTAATAGCAATCAGCCCCAGCATTTT	CASREGSNSNQPQHF
TRBV7-8	.	few	TRBJ2-3	TGTGCCAGCAGCTTAGCGGGACGCAGAGATACGCAGTATTTT	CASSLAGRRDTQYF
TRBV7-6	.	.	TRBJ1-6	TGTGCCAGCAGCTTAACGGTGGGACGGGGGGCCAATTCACCCCTCCACTTT	CASSLTVGRGANSPLHF
TRBV6-5	.	once	TRBJ1-1	TGTGCCAGCAGTCAACTACAGGGTAGGGGCACTGAAGCTTTCTTT	CASSQLQGRGTEAFF
TRBV7-7	TRBD1	.	TRBJ2-5	TGTGCTAGCAGCTTGGAAGGGGGCAGAGAGACCCAGTACTTC	CASSLEGGRETQYF
TRBV6-1	.	.	TRBJ2-5	TGTGCCAGCAGTCCGGGACATGATCAAGAGACCCAGTACTTC	CASSPGHDQETQYF